This T cell receptor (beta chain) was documented in a study of cytomegalovirus exposure and HLA in healthy donors. The germline gives CDR1 SNHLY, CDR2 FYNNEI. Trimming cost V 5 bases and J 1 base; bases outside gene matches: 3. The CDR3 runs 15 residues. Data came from immunoSEQ multiplex PCR; TCRdb stores just in-frame clones and leaves some out. This sample yields some 71,000 clones, of which 94% are seen a single time; roughly 0.94% belongs to the top ten. In its sample, this clone was seen once. Sequencing was carried out using PBMCs. The source is a woman aged 18-29 years in good health and CMV-seronegative. The gene calls are TRBV2 and TRBJ1-5; TRBD1 aligns across 9 bases. Here the CDR3 reads CASSQDRGSNQPQHF. The CDR3 coding sequence is TGTGCCAGCAGTCAGGACAGGGGAAGCAATCAGCCCCAGCATTTT.